These 32 T cell receptor beta chains were all obtained from the same sample, sequenced in a study of CD8+ T cells in alopecia areata. Following extraction, RNA underwent reverse transcription to cDNA, which served as the sequencing template. The table came from immunoSEQ multiplex PCR; TCRdb's copy has only in-frame clones and leaves some out. Seen here are about 250,000 clones, less than 80% observed once, and the top ten hold around 1.2%. The source was CD4+ T cells sorted from blood, collected at week 0. These TCRs come from a human donor with alopecia areata.

This clone was recorded only once. The V gene is TRBV9, the J gene TRBJ2-3, with D perhaps TRBD1 or TRBD2 (5 bases each). V was clipped by 3 bases and J by 0 bases, with 14 bases between them. Germline CDR1 and CDR2: SGDLS and YYNGEE. The CDR3 totals 16 residues. The CDR3 loop is CASSARRGASTDTQYF. In DNA, the CDR3 is TGTGCCAGCAGCGCTCGAAGAGGGGCCAGCACAGATACGCAGTATTTT.

V gene TRBV29-1 combines with J gene TRBJ2-3; 8 bases fit TRBD1. Germline assignment: CDR1 SQVTM and CDR2 ANQGSEA. Trimming cost V 4 bases and J 4 bases; bases outside gene matches: 4. The CDR3 is made up of 13 amino acids. The CDR3 here is CSVGRGLPDTQYF. The CDR3 DNA reads TGCAGCGTTGGCAGGGGGCTGCCAGATACGCAGTATTTT.

This clone was seen a few times. This sequence joins TRBV9 and TRBJ2-5; D is unclear. The germline V gene encodes CDR1 SGDLS and CDR2 YYNGEE. The CDR3 consists of 13 residues. V was shortened by 4 bases and J by 5 bases, with 12 bases between the two germline ends. The chain's CDR3 is CASSPRIGETQYF. The CDR3 region has the DNA TGTGCCAGCAGCCCTCGGATAGGTGAGACCCAGTACTTC.

The CDR3 DNA follows: TGTGCCAGCAGTTCTGGGCAGGGGCTAGCCAAAAACATTCAGTACTTC. This gives the protein CASSSGQGLAKNIQYF. J is TRBJ2-4 and V is TRBV6-5; D may be TRBD1 (6 bases). V was trimmed by 4 bases and J by 0 bases, leaving 13 bases between them. CDR1 is MNHEY and CDR2 is SVGAGI in the germline V gene. The CDR3 sequence is 16 residues long.

The gene calls are TRBV5-1 and TRBJ2-3, with D possibly TRBD1 on 6 matching bases. The germline V and J ends were trimmed by 0 bases and 4 bases, with 9 bases remaining between them. CDR1 is SGHRS, CDR2 YFSETQ, per germline. The CDR3 covers 14 residues. CDR3 loop: CASSLGQAADTQYF. In DNA form, the CDR3 reads TGCGCCAGCAGCTTGGGACAGGCAGCAGATACGCAGTATTTT.

This clone was counted only a few times. The chain combines TRBV30 with TRBJ2-6, with D perhaps matching TRBD2 (6 bases). The germline gives CDR1 GTSNPN, CDR2 SVGIG (reference sequence). V lost 2 bases to trimming and J lost 10 bases, with 18 bases between them. The CDR3 extends over 15 amino acids. The CDR3 reads CAWSLRGGVVNVLTF. DNA for the CDR3: TGTGCCTGGAGTCTCCGAGGAGGGGTAGTTAACGTCCTGACTTTC. The whole variable domain, remainder taken from reference TRBV30 and TRBJ2-6, is SQTIHQWPATLVQPVGSPLSLECTVEGTSNPNLYWYRQAAGRGLQLLFYSVGIGQISSEVPQNLSASRPQDRQFILSSKKLLLSDSGFYLCAWSLRGGVVNVLTFGAGSRLTVL.

This clone has more than one count but fewer than ten. The genes are TRBV30 and TRBJ2-7; D perhaps matches TRBD2 (5 bases). Trimming took off 8 bases at V and 3 bases at J, with 11 bases between the two ends. CDR3 length equals 11 residues. Germline V gives CDR1 GTSNPN, CDR2 SVGIG (reference sequence). CDR3 amino acids: CAGGRDYEQYF. As DNA, the CDR3 is TGTGCCGGAGGCCGGGACTACGAGCAGTACTTC.

Only one count was recorded for this clone. V is TRBV6-5 and J is TRBJ1-5, with D hard to call. Germline V gene lookup returns CDR1 MNHEY and CDR2 SVGAGI. Trimming stripped 4 bases from V and 4 bases from J, with 8 bases between. The CDR3 is 13 amino acids. The CDR3 sequence: CASSSRANQPQHF. CDR3 nucleotides: TGTGCCAGCAGTTCCCGTGCAAATCAGCCCCAGCATTTT.

The genes are TRBV30 and TRBJ2-7; D is uncertain. Trimming removed 1 base from V and 6 bases from J, with 13 bases in between. The CDR3 covers 13 residues. Germline V gene data show CDR1 as GTSNPN and CDR2 as SVGIG (reference sequence). The CDR3 sequence is CAWSELVPGEQYF. In DNA, the CDR3 is TGTGCCTGGAGTGAGTTGGTCCCAGGCGAGCAGTACTTC.

This sequence joins TRBV5-1 and TRBJ1-1, with 7 bases aligning to TRBD1. The V segment lost 4 bases and the J segment 8 bases; nucleotides outside the gene matches: 14. Germline CDR1 reads SGHRS; CDR2 reads YFSETQ. The CDR3 runs 15 residues. For the CDR3, the DNA is TGCGCCAGCAGCGAGGAAACAGGGGCCCTTAAAGAAGCTTTCTTT. Its protein is CASSEETGALKEAFF.

The chain is built from TRBV7-9 and TRBJ1-2; D is ambiguous. CDR1 and CDR2 (germline): SEHNR, FQNEAQ (reference sequence). V was clipped by 0 bases and J by 10 bases, with 9 bases between them. The CDR3 covers 12 residues. The CDR3: CASSLADRDYTF. As DNA, the CDR3 is TGTGCCAGCAGCTTAGCTGACCGAGACTACACCTTC.

V is TRBV4-2 and J is TRBJ2-5, with D possibly TRBD2 on 5 matching bases. Germline V gives CDR1 LGHNA, CDR2 YNFKEQ. V lost 1 base and J 4 bases, leaving 16 bases between the germline ends. The CDR3 covers 16 residues. CDR3 DNA: TGTGCCAGCAGCCAAGCGCTCAGCGGCGTGGGAGAGACCCAGTACTTC. It codes for CASSQALSGVGETQYF.

The rearrangement joins TRBV6-5 to TRBJ2-5; 7 bases agree with TRBD1. V gave up 6 bases and J gave up 5 bases; unmatched junction bases: 6. CDR1 is MNHEY, CDR2 SVGAGI, per germline. This CDR3 comprises 13 residues. This CDR3 is CASSKGTVETQYF. DNA of the CDR3: TGTGCCAGCAGCAAGGGGACAGTGGAGACCCAGTACTTC.

The chain has TRBV6-5 and TRBJ2-7, with D possibly being TRBD1 or TRBD2 (5 bases each). V was shortened by 0 bases and J by 2 bases, with 14 bases between the two germline ends. The CDR3 is 16 residues long. Germline CDR1 is MNHEY and CDR2 is SVGAGI. The CDR3 here is CASSYSRWGRTYEQYF. The DNA of the CDR3 is TGTGCCAGCAGTTACTCGAGGTGGGGACGGACCTACGAGCAGTACTTC.

This clone was seen a few times. The rearrangement links TRBV6-5 to TRBJ2-1; the D gene is possibly TRBD2 (6 bases). V was pared by 7 bases and J by 9 bases, with 10 bases between. The germline gives CDR1 MNHEY, CDR2 SVGAGI. This CDR3 contains 11 residues. The CDR3 loop reads CASNSGREQFF. In nucleotides, the CDR3 is TGTGCCAGCAATAGCGGTCGTGAGCAGTTCTTC.

The chain is built from TRBV5-4 and TRBJ2-5; D is unresolved. The CDR3 runs 13 residues. The germline V gene has CDR1 SGHNT and CDR2 YYREEE (reference sequence). Trimming cost V 6 bases and J 2 bases, with 11 bases left between them. The CDR3 sequence: CASKDRAQETQYF. The CDR3 nucleotides read TGTGCCAGCAAGGACCGGGCACAAGAGACCCAGTACTTC.

The chain employs TRBV27 and TRBJ2-1, with 7 bases matching TRBD1. The CDR3 runs to 15 residues. V trimming: 3 bases; J trimming: 7 bases; junction bases outside the gene matches: 9. The germline V gene has CDR1 MNHEY and CDR2 SMNVEV (reference sequence). The CDR3 protein is CASSLLDRYLNEQFF. The CDR3 coding sequence is TGTGCCAGCAGTTTGCTGGACAGGTATTTAAATGAGCAGTTCTTC.

The V and J genes are TRBV7-2 and TRBJ2-3; TRBD2 matches at 8 bases. V shed 5 bases and J 3 bases; nucleotides not matched to a gene: 7. The germline CDR1 and CDR2 sequences are SGHTA and FQGNSA. This CDR3 contains 15 residues. CDR3 bases: TGTGCCAGCAGCCCCCCGGGACTAGGGACAGATACGCAGTATTTT. Translated: CASSPPGLGTDTQYF.

The chain combines TRBV4-1 with TRBJ1-2; TRBD1 aligns across 8 bases. The CDR3 is 15 amino acids. Germline CDR1 reads MGHRA; CDR2 reads YSYEKL. Unmatched junction bases numbered 7, after V lost 3 bases and J lost 4 bases. The CDR3 DNA follows: TGCGCCAGCAGCCAGTTGACAGGGGAAGTCTATGGCTACACCTTC. Translating gives CASSQLTGEVYGYTF.

This chain uses TRBV9 with TRBJ2-1, with D possibly being TRBD2 (5 bases). The CDR3 sequence is 15 residues long. V lost 0 bases and J 8 bases, leaving 15 bases between the germline ends. Germline CDR1 reads SGDLS; CDR2 reads YYNGEE. This CDR3 reads CASSVAVTGSDEQFF. For the CDR3, the DNA is TGTGCCAGCAGCGTAGCCGTGACGGGTAGCGATGAGCAGTTCTTC. Looking up the rest from reference TRBV9 and TRBJ2-1 gives the full variable domain: DSGVTQTPKHLITATGQRVTLRCSPRSGDLSVYWYQQSLDQGLQFLIQYYNGEERAKGNILERFSAQQFPDLHSELNLSSLELGDSALYFCASSVAVTGSDEQFFGPGTRLTVL.

V usage is TRBV7-9 and J usage is TRBJ1-2; no reliable D call. Trimming left V 2 bases short and J 4 bases short, with 11 bases between. CDR3 length: 14 residues. Germline V gene data show CDR1 as SEHNR and CDR2 as FQNEAQ (reference sequence). This chain's CDR3 is CASSLISGPYGYTF. The CDR3 DNA is TGTGCCAGCAGCTTAATCTCAGGCCCCTATGGCTACACCTTC.

The CDR3 DNA is TGCGCCAGCAGCCAAGGGGTCACTGAAGCTTTCTTT. Its translation: CASSQGVTEAFF. The chain has TRBV4-1 and TRBJ1-1, with no clear D. Germline V gene lookup returns CDR1 MGHRA and CDR2 YSYEKL. V was shortened by 1 base and J by 4 bases, with 4 bases between the two germline ends. The CDR3 has 12 residues.

This clone was observed a handful of times. The genes are TRBV30 and TRBJ2-5; D is uncertain. V dropped 0 bases and J dropped 3 bases, with 11 bases sitting between them. This CDR3 comprises 14 residues. Germline V CDR1 and CDR2: GTSNPN, SVGIG (reference sequence). Here the CDR3 DNA reads TGTGCCTGGAGTGTCCACTCACCAAAAGAGACCCAGTACTTC. Its translation: CAWSVHSPKETQYF.

In its sample, this clone was seen once. This sequence joins TRBV11-2 and TRBJ2-1, with 7 bases that match TRBD1. The length of the CDR3 is 13 residues. Trimming took 5 bases from V and 6 from J; bases not matched to a gene: 4. Germline CDR1 and CDR2: SGHAT and FQNNGV. In nucleotides, the CDR3 is TGTGCCAGCAGCCAAGACAGGGTCAATGAGCAGTTCTTC. It encodes CASSQDRVNEQFF.

This clone was seen a handful of times. The CDR3 loop reads CASSLASRVGEKLFF. CDR3 sequence (DNA): TGTGCCAGCAGCTTAGCGTCCCGAGTTGGGGAAAAACTGTTTTTT. This sequence joins TRBV7-2 and TRBJ1-4; D uncertain. The V end was cut by 0 bases, the J end by 8 bases, with 13 bases between. From germline, CDR1 is SGHTA and CDR2 FQGNSA. The CDR3 is made up of 15 amino acids.

V is TRBV7-2 and J is TRBJ2-2, with TRBD2 matching over 10 bases. The CDR3 has 17 amino acids. Germline V lookup: CDR1 SGHTA, CDR2 FQGNSA. V was clipped by 3 bases and J by 7 bases; unmatched bases: 11. CDR3 region: CASSFSSGTSVGGELFF. In DNA, the CDR3 is TGTGCCAGCAGCTTCTCCTCCGGGACTAGCGTTGGCGGGGAGCTGTTTTTT.

The chain carries TRBV5-1 and TRBJ1-6; TRBD1 might be the D (6 bases). V lost 5 bases, J lost 0 bases, and 9 bases lay in between. CDR1 is SGHRS and CDR2 is YFSETQ in the germline V gene. The CDR3 extends over 15 amino acids. The CDR3 bases are TGCGCCAGCAGGCAGGGGAGCTCCTATAATTCACCCCTCCACTTT. Its protein product is CASRQGSSYNSPLHF.

This chain connects TRBV30 to TRBJ2-2, with TRBD2 as a possible D gene (6 bases). Between the trimmed V and J ends, which lost 8 bases and 3 bases, there was a span of 13 bases. This CDR3 spans 13 amino acids. Germline CDR1 and CDR2: GTSNPN and SVGIG (reference sequence). The DNA of the CDR3 is TGTGCCCGGAAGGCGGGATACACCGGGGAGCTGTTTTTT. Translated, it gives CARKAGYTGELFF.

This clone was counted a single time. The chain uses TRBV4-1 and TRBJ2-7; no definite D call. V lost 0 bases to trimming and J lost 3 bases, with 15 bases between them. The CDR3 is made up of 16 amino acids. CDR1 is MGHRA and CDR2 is YSYEKL in the germline V gene. The CDR3 DNA is TGCGCCAGCAGCCAAGACCAACAGTATACTTTCTACGAGCAGTACTTC. It codes for CASSQDQQYTFYEQYF.

The rearrangement uses TRBV30 and TRBJ1-1; no clear D. Trimming stripped 0 bases from V and 0 bases from J, with 8 bases between. Germline V lookup: CDR1 GTSNPN, CDR2 SVGIG (reference sequence). There are 14 residues in the CDR3. The DNA of the CDR3 is TGTGCCTGGAGTGTACTCGGGGTGAACACTGAAGCTTTCTTT. Its translation: CAWSVLGVNTEAFF.

This clone has only a few counts. This rearrangement joins TRBV29-1 to TRBJ2-1; TRBD2 aligns across 7 bases. V shed 4 bases, J shed 6 bases, and the junction held 6 bases outside the gene matches. Germline values: CDR1 SQVTM, CDR2 ANQGSEA. This CDR3 is built from 13 residues. CDR3 protein: CSVAGLLVNEQFF. CDR3 sequence (DNA): TGCAGCGTTGCGGGACTACTAGTCAATGAGCAGTTCTTC.

This clone was recorded once. The V call is TRBV7-9, the J call TRBJ2-6; D not certain. Germline lookup yields CDR1 SEHNR and CDR2 FQNEAQ (reference sequence). Trimming took off 5 bases at V and 0 bases at J, with 11 bases between the two ends. CDR3 length equals 16 residues. Here the CDR3 reads CASSLWMGSGANVLTF. The CDR3 DNA reads TGTGCCAGCAGCCTATGGATGGGCTCTGGGGCCAACGTCCTGACTTTC.